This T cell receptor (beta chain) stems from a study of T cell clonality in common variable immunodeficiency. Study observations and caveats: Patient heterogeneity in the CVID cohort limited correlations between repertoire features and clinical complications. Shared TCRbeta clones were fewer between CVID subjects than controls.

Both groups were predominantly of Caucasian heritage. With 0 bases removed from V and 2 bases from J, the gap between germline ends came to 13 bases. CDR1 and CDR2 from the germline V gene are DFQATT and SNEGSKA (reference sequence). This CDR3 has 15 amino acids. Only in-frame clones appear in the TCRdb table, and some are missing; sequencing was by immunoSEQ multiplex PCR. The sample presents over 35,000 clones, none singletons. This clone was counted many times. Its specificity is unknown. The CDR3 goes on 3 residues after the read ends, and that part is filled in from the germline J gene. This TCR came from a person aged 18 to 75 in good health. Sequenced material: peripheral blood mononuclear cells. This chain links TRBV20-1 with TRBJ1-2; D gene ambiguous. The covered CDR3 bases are TGCAGTGCTAGAGATACCGCGTCACTCAACTATGGC. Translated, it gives CSARDTASLNYG. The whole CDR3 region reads CSARDTASLNYGYTF.